These 20 T cell receptor beta chains share one sample of origin, sequenced in a study of a mutant IDH1 vaccine in newly diagnosed glioma (dated by TCRdb to the early 2020s). Per the publication, the time point label means: week 11, during vaccination. A 20-mer mutant IDH1 peptide at 300 micrograms in Montanide made up each vaccine dose, which was injected subcutaneously together with topical imiquimod. What these receptors recognize is not known. The method behind the library was the immunoSEQ multiplex PCR assay. As stored in TCRdb, this immuneACCESS dataset retains in-frame rearrangements with V and J assigned. A fraction of the clones does not appear; measured against another copy, unresolved V genes explain less than half of the discrepancy, and the remainder lacks a known reason. Recorded for this sample are some 64,000 clones; 70% to 85% of them occurred a single time. The ten biggest clones cover approximately 10% of the sample.

The sample was PBMCs, taken from a glioma patient whose treatment included an IDH1 peptide vaccine. These receptors originate from a woman aged 50 to 65 with glioma.

The chain recombines TRBV27 with TRBJ2-7; 7 bases are shared with TRBD2. V shed 4 bases, J shed 1 base, and the junction held 7 bases outside the gene matches. There are 15 residues in the CDR3. Per the germline V gene, CDR1 is MNHEY and CDR2 is SMNVEV (reference sequence). The CDR3 here is CASSSRDYVSYEQYF. The CDR3 region has the DNA TGTGCCAGCAGTTCCCGGGACTATGTGTCCTACGAGCAGTACTTC.

In this sample, this clone turned up once. The chain employs TRBV5-1 and TRBJ2-5; tentative D call: TRBD1 (5 bases). Trimming pared 0 bases from V and 2 bases from J, leaving 8 bases between. Germline-derived CDR1 and CDR2 are SGHRS and YFSETQ. The CDR3 contains 14 residues. CDR3 coding DNA: TGCGCCAGCAGCTTGGGGGCAGGGCAAGAGACCCAGTACTTC. Protein sequence: CASSLGAGQETQYF.

The chain has TRBV25-1 and TRBJ2-3; tentative D call: TRBD2 (6 bases). CDR1 is MGHDK and CDR2 is SYGVNS in the germline V gene. V was pared by 4 bases and J by 6 bases, with 11 bases between. This CDR3 is built from 13 residues. The CDR3 region has the DNA TGTGCCAGCAGTGGAATGGGGGGTGATACGCAGTATTTT. Translation: CASSGMGGDTQYF.

This clone was detected only a few times. The chain joins TRBV5-6 to TRBJ1-6, with D perhaps TRBD1 (6 bases). This CDR3 contains 15 residues. In germline, CDR1 is SGHDT, CDR2 YYEEEE. V dropped 4 bases and J dropped 7 bases, with 15 bases sitting between them. The CDR3 is CASSPTDRSNSPLHF. CDR3 in DNA: TGTGCCAGCAGCCCCACCGACAGGAGCAATTCACCCCTCCACTTT.

The chain is built from TRBV18 and TRBJ1-2, with 10 bases fitting TRBD1. Germline CDR1 KGHSH, CDR2 LQKENI. The trim removed 3 bases at V and 7 bases at J, leaving 11 bases unmatched. The CDR3 covers 16 residues. For the CDR3, the DNA is TGTGCCAGCTCACCGGGCAGACAGGGGGCGCGCGGTGGCTACACCTTC. It codes for CASSPGRQGARGGYTF.

This clone was counted once. This chain joins TRBV7-2 and TRBJ2-2; 13 nucleotides line up with TRBD2. The CDR3 extends over 17 amino acids. Germline CDR1 is SGHTA and CDR2 is FQGNSA. V lost 3 bases and J lost 1; bases outside the gene matches: 2. For the CDR3, the DNA is TGTGCCAGCAGCTTTAGGACTAGCGGGGGGAACACCGGGGAGCTGTTTTTT. It is translated as CASSFRTSGGNTGELFF.

This chain connects TRBV10-1 to TRBJ1-1; 9 nucleotides align to TRBD1. Trimming at V came to 4 bases and at J to 4 bases, leaving 4 bases not matched to a gene. The CDR3 is 14 amino acids. CDR1 is WNHNN, CDR2 SYGVQD, per germline (reference sequence). Here the CDR3 reads CASSAGQGITEAFF. CDR3 DNA sequence: TGCGCCAGCAGTGCGGGACAGGGAATCACTGAAGCTTTCTTT.

The chain joins TRBV4-2 to TRBJ2-6; no reliable D call. Germline CDR1 and CDR2: LGHNA and YNFKEQ. The CDR3 loop spans 15 amino acids. The V gene lost 1 base and the J gene lost 5 bases, with 9 bases spanning the gap. The CDR3 here is CASSQVRARANVLTF. Written as DNA, the CDR3 is TGTGCCAGCAGCCAAGTTCGCGCGCGGGCCAACGTCCTGACTTTC.

This clone has a single count. V is TRBV7-9 and J is TRBJ1-3, with D unresolved. Germline values: CDR1 SEHNR, CDR2 FQNEAQ (reference sequence). Trimming removed 4 bases from V and 4 bases from J, with 11 bases in between. The CDR3 runs 14 residues. In nucleotides, the CDR3 is TGTGCCAGCAGCTCCGCCGAGATAGGAAACACCATATATTTT. This gives the protein CASSSAEIGNTIYF.

The rearrangement links TRBV11-3 to TRBJ2-5; 13 positions agree with TRBD2. Germline lookup yields CDR1 SGHNT and CDR2 YENEEA. With 1 base clipped from V and 5 bases from J, the junction kept 4 bases outside the gene matches. The CDR3 is 16 residues long. CDR3 sequence: CASSLGLAGGWETQYF. The CDR3 coding sequence is TGTGCCAGCAGCTTAGGACTAGCGGGGGGATGGGAGACCCAGTACTTC.

The V call is TRBV7-3, the J call TRBJ1-1, with D tentatively TRBD1 (6 bases). CDR1 and CDR2 from the germline V gene are SGHTA and FQGTGA. Between the trimmed V and J ends, which lost 5 bases and 4 bases, there was a span of 14 bases. CDR3 length: 14 residues. The CDR3 reads CASSKGTTSTEAFF. DNA for the CDR3: TGTGCCAGCAGCAAGGGGACAACGTCCACTGAAGCTTTCTTT.

The J gene is TRBJ2-7, the V gene TRBV11-3, with 7 bases aligning to TRBD2. The germline CDR1 and CDR2 sequences are SGHNT and YENEEA. This CDR3 region has 14 residues. After removal of 2 bases from V and 3 bases from J, the junction contained 4 bases not matched to a gene. The CDR3, as DNA: TGTGCCAGCAGCTTACAGGGACTATTCTACGAGCAGTACTTC. It specifies CASSLQGLFYEQYF.

The chain recombines TRBV6-5 with TRBJ1-5; possible D gene TRBD1, 5 bases. The CDR3 runs to 13 residues. Germline lookup yields CDR1 MNHEY and CDR2 SVGAGI. V was trimmed by 5 bases and J by 7 bases, leaving 12 bases between them. Here the CDR3 DNA reads TGTGCCAGCAGTAGAACCCAGGGACAGCCCCAGCATTTT. This encodes CASSRTQGQPQHF.

The V gene is TRBV29-1, the J gene TRBJ2-3, with D perhaps TRBD2 (6 bases). CDR3 length equals 18 residues. The V gene's germline CDR1 is SQVTM and CDR2 ANQGSEA. V was pared by 5 bases and J by 4 bases, with 28 bases between. CDR3 bases: TGCAGCGTTAATGGGGGTGGGGGGATACCGATTGGGGCAGATACGCAGTATTTT. This codes for CSVNGGGGIPIGADTQYF.

J is TRBJ2-5 and V is TRBV9, with 7 bases matching TRBD1. This CDR3 comprises 14 residues. V lost 3 bases to trimming and J lost 1 base; unmatched junction nucleotides: 3. Germline V gene lookup returns CDR1 SGDLS and CDR2 YYNGEE. The CDR3: CASSGGTVQETQYF. In DNA form, the CDR3 reads TGTGCCAGCAGCGGGGGGACAGTCCAAGAGACCCAGTACTTC.

V gene TRBV5-4 combines with J gene TRBJ2-7; D perhaps matches TRBD2 (6 bases). Germline assignment: CDR1 SGHNT and CDR2 YYREEE (reference sequence). The CDR3 length is 15 residues. The V end lost 4 bases, the J end lost 7 bases, and 21 bases lay between the germline ends. The CDR3 spells CASSLETGGAGEQYF. The CDR3, as DNA: TGTGCCAGCAGCCTCGAAACCGGAGGGGCAGGAGAGCAGTACTTC.

The chain employs TRBV19 and TRBJ1-4; D gene unclear. CDR3 length: 17 amino acids. V was cut by 4 bases and J by 14 bases, with 29 bases left in between. Germline V lookup: CDR1 LNHDA, CDR2 SQIVND (reference sequence). The DNA for the CDR3 is TGTGCCAGTAGTAGCGATAGCTGGACCGGCCTATCAAGCCCCCTGTTTTTT. This sequence encodes CASSSDSWTGLSSPLFF.

In this sample, this clone turned up a few times. The J gene is TRBJ1-4, the V gene TRBV6-1; 7 nucleotides line up with TRBD1. V dropped 4 bases and J dropped 2; count of bases not matched to a gene: 4. Germline V CDR1 and CDR2: MNHNS, SASEGT. CDR3 length: 15 residues. CDR3 residues: CASSALTGTNEKLFF. The CDR3 nucleotides are TGTGCCAGCAGTGCCCTGACAGGGACTAATGAAAAACTGTTTTTT.

V usage is TRBV5-1 and J usage is TRBJ2-3; D is unclear. The germline CDR1 and CDR2 sequences are SGHRS and YFSETQ. The CDR3 runs 15 residues. Trimming left V 0 bases short and J 9 bases short, with 17 bases between. The CDR3 nucleotides read TGCGCCAGCAGCTTGGCCCTAACGGACCCCGCGACGCAGTATTTT. This translates into CASSLALTDPATQYF.

This chain uses TRBV6-1 with TRBJ2-2, with D unresolved. The CDR3 length is 13 residues. V lost 2 bases, J lost 6 bases, and 7 bases lay in between. Germline V gives CDR1 MNHNS, CDR2 SASEGT. The CDR3 loop reads CASSEQLSGELFF. CDR3 DNA: TGTGCCAGCAGTGAACAGCTCTCCGGGGAGCTGTTTTTT.